A selection of T cell receptor delta chains follows, all from one sample in a study of Vδ1+ human thymocytes. TCRdb re-called clones from the multiplex PCR reads using CATT. The sample has roughly 56,000 delta-chain clones; roughly 16% are singletons. The sample taken for sequencing was Vdelta1+ gamma-delta thymocytes from the thymus. These receptors originate from a girl under two years old who had congenital heart surgery. The CDR3 runs from the conserved cysteine through the conserved F or W. A D gene is named only where the DNA matches it firmly. Expanded clones get a size class; other rows say once, few or many, or leave the size out.

j_gene: TRDJ1
abundance: few
d_gene: TRDD3
v_gene: TRDV1
CDR3nt: TGTGCTCTTGGACCCCCGAGTTCCCCAACTGGGGGATGTTACGATAAACTCATCTTT
CDR3aa: CALGPPSSPTGGCYDKLIF

j_gene: TRDJ1
abundance: NA
d_gene: NA
v_gene: TRAV29/DV5
CDR3nt: NA
CDR3aa: CSVLLCSKHSYNRALYTDKLIF

j_gene: TRDJ1
abundance: NA
d_gene: TRDD3
v_gene: TRDV1
CDR3nt: TGTGCTCTTGGGGAGGGGATAGCCACGACACTGGGGGATGGTATCGATAAACTCATCTTT
CDR3aa: CALGEGIATTLGDGIDKLIF

j_gene: TRDJ1
abundance: NA
d_gene: NA
v_gene: TRDV1
CDR3nt: TGTGCTCTTGGGATACGGAGGGGTTTTGAGGTGTGTGGTAAACTCATCTTT
CDR3aa: CALGIRRGFEVCGKLIF

j_gene: TRDJ1
abundance: few
d_gene: TRDD3
v_gene: TRDV1
CDR3nt: TGTGCTCTTGGGGATTTCCCACGAACTTATACTGGGGGACACCTCAACACCGATAAACTCATCTTT
CDR3aa: CALGDFPRTYTGGHLNTDKLIF

j_gene: TRDJ1
abundance: few
d_gene: NA
v_gene: TRDV1
CDR3nt: TGTGCTCTTGGGCCCCTCGGCTTCACCGATAAACTCATCTTT
CDR3aa: CALGPLGFTDKLIF

j_gene: TRDJ1
abundance: NA
d_gene: TRDD3
v_gene: TRDV1
CDR3nt: TGTGCTCTTGGGGAAGGTCCCCGAACTGGGGGAGAGACCGATAAACTCATCTTT
CDR3aa: CALGEGPRTGGETDKLIF

j_gene: TRDJ1
abundance: NA
d_gene: TRDD3
v_gene: TRDV1
CDR3nt: TGTGCTCTTGGGAGAAATGGACCCCAGTACTGGGGGATAGGAGTCACCGATAAACTCATCTTT
CDR3aa: CALGRNGPQYWGIGVTDKLIF

j_gene: TRDJ1
abundance: few
d_gene: TRDD3
v_gene: TRDV1
CDR3nt: TGTGCTCTTGGGGAACTTCCGAAGAGGGATACGCTAACCGATAAACTCATCTTT
CDR3aa: CALGELPKRDTLTDKLIF

j_gene: TRDJ1
abundance: NA
d_gene: NA
v_gene: TRDV1
CDR3nt: TGTGCTCTTGGGGAGATAAACTCTGCGGGATACACCGATAAACTCATCTTT
CDR3aa: CALGEINSAGYTDKLIF

j_gene: TRDJ1
abundance: NA
d_gene: NA
v_gene: TRDV1
CDR3nt: TGTGCTCTTGGGCCCCACGGTAAGGGATCCTACGTCCGTACTGGATCTCTCATCTTT
CDR3aa: CALGPHGKGSYVRTGSLIF

j_gene: TRDJ1
abundance: NA
d_gene: TRDD3
v_gene: TRDV1
CDR3nt: TGTGCTCTTGCCCCCCTACGGGCCCTAAGTACTGGGGGATACCGACCTCCTATTTACACCGATAAACTCATCTTT
CDR3aa: CALAPLRALSTGGYRPPIYTDKLIF

j_gene: TRDJ1
abundance: NA
d_gene: TRDD3
v_gene: TRDV3
CDR3nt: TGTGCCTCCATGTCCATCACCTTCCTACGGTTGTGGGTTGGGGGATACGTGTGGGGTAAACTCATCTTT
CDR3aa: CASMSITFLRLWVGGYVWGKLIF

j_gene: TRDJ1
abundance: few
d_gene: TRDD3
v_gene: TRDV1
CDR3nt: TGTGCTCTTGGGGATCCTGGGGGAACCTGTGCCCCGTACACCGATAAACTCATCTTT
CDR3aa: CALGDPGGTCAPYTDKLIF

j_gene: TRDJ1
abundance: few
d_gene: TRDD3
v_gene: TRDV1
CDR3nt: TGTGCTCTTGGGGATATTACTGGGGGATACCATTGGTCCGATAAACTCATCTTT
CDR3aa: CALGDITGGYHWSDKLIF

j_gene: TRDJ1
abundance: NA
d_gene: TRDD3
v_gene: TRDV1
CDR3nt: TGTGCTCTTGGGGAACTAAGAAGTCCTACCCCCCGTACTGGGGGATACCGGTACACCGATAAACTCATCTTT
CDR3aa: CALGELRSPTPRTGGYRYTDKLIF

j_gene: TRDJ1
abundance: NA
d_gene: NA
v_gene: TRDV1
CDR3nt: TGTGCTCTTGGGGAACTGGAACGTACGGGGTACACCGATAAACTCATCTTT
CDR3aa: CALGELERTGYTDKLIF

j_gene: TRDJ1
abundance: few
d_gene: NA
v_gene: TRDV2
CDR3nt: TGTGCCTGTGACACCGACCTAAGGTGGGGATTCCCTGACACCGATAAACTCATCTTT
CDR3aa: CACDTDLRWGFPDTDKLIF

j_gene: TRDJ1
abundance: NA
d_gene: TRDD3
v_gene: TRDV1
CDR3nt: TGTGCTCTTGGGGAACCCACTGGGGGACCATTTGACACCGATAAACTCATCTTT
CDR3aa: CALGEPTGGPFDTDKLIF

j_gene: TRDJ1
abundance: few
d_gene: NA
v_gene: TRDV1
CDR3nt: TGTGCTCTTGGGGAACCCAAAACCGCTCTACTGTACACCGATAAACTCATCTTT
CDR3aa: CALGEPKTALLYTDKLIF

j_gene: TRDJ1
abundance: NA
d_gene: NA
v_gene: TRDV1
CDR3nt: TGTGCTCTTGGGGTCCTCCTTCCGACCGATAAACTCATCTTT
CDR3aa: CALGVLLPTDKLIF

j_gene: TRDJ1
abundance: few
d_gene: NA
v_gene: TRDV1
CDR3nt: TGTGCTCTTGGGGAACCCCTGTCCCCAGGGTACAATAAACTCATCTTT
CDR3aa: CALGEPLSPGYNKLIF

j_gene: TRDJ1
abundance: NA
d_gene: TRDD3
v_gene: TRDV1
CDR3nt: TGTGCTCTTGGGGAATATGGTGGGGGATACACCGATAAACTCATCTTT
CDR3aa: CALGEYGGGYTDKLIF

j_gene: TRDJ1
abundance: few
d_gene: NA
v_gene: TRDV1
CDR3nt: TGTGCTCTTGGGGAAGCCCCACCTCTTTTGAGGGATAAACTCATCTTT
CDR3aa: CALGEAPPLLRDKLIF

j_gene: TRDJ1
abundance: few
d_gene: NA
v_gene: TRDV1
CDR3nt: TGTGCTCTTGGGGCCCCCTTCCCTGGGGATCCGATCGATAAACTCATCTTT
CDR3aa: CALGAPFPGDPIDKLIF

j_gene: TRDJ1
abundance: few
d_gene: NA
v_gene: TRDV1
CDR3nt: TGTGCTCTTGGGGTCATACCTTCCTACGTCCGATCAGGGGGATACGATAAACTCATCTTT
CDR3aa: CALGVIPSYVRSGGYDKLIF

j_gene: TRDJ1
abundance: NA
d_gene: NA
v_gene: TRDV1
CDR3nt: TGTGCTCTTGGGGAACGGGATAAGCTTATCTTT
CDR3aa: CALGERDKLIF

j_gene: TRDJ1
abundance: NA
d_gene: NA
v_gene: TRDV1
CDR3nt: TGTGCTCTTGGGGAATCCAACACCGATAAACTCATCTTT
CDR3aa: CALGESNTDKLIF